This T cell receptor beta chain was profiled in a study of neoadjuvant anti-PD-1 for oral cavity cancer. Study conclusions and caveats: TCR analyses covered only a few patients per response group.

Trimming took 5 bases from V and 1 from J, leaving 9 bases between them. The CDR3 runs 14 residues. CDR1 is SGHAT, CDR2 FQNNGV, per germline. In regard to this clone: Its antigen is undetermined.

The assay was immunoSEQ multiplex PCR, and TCRdb's table has in-frame clones only and misses some. The table lists 12,000 or so clones, about 61% of them singletons, with around 6.8% in the top ten. This sequence originates from a person between 40 and 85 years old with oral cavity squamous cell carcinoma. The donor label of this sample is uncertain. This specimen was tumor tissue, taken before nivolumab (anti-PD-1) treatment. The chain recombines TRBV11-2 with TRBJ1-3; D unresolved. CDR3 nucleotide sequence: TGTGCCAGCAGCCCCCAAATATCTGGAAACACCATATATTTT. Its protein is CASSPQISGNTIYF.